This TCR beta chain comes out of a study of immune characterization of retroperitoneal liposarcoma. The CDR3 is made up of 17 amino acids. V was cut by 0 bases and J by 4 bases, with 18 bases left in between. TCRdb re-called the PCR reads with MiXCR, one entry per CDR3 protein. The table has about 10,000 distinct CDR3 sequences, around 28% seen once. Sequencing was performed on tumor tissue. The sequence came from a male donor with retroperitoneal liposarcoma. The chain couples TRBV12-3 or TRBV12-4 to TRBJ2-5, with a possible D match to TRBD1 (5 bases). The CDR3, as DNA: TGTGCCAGCAGTTTAGCGCTGGGTTACAGGCGTCGAGAGACCCAGTACTTC. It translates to CASSLALGYRRRETQYF.